The following is a T cell receptor beta chain sequence with its context. What it recognizes is unknown. The data were taken from a study of PD-1 blockade in classical Hodgkin lymphoma. Study observations and caveats: For complete responders, baseline diversity was comparable to that of newly diagnosed patients. The CD4+ diversity rise by C4D1 was clearest in complete responders.

This table comes from immunoSEQ multiplex PCR, and its TCRdb copy is limited to in-frame clones, with some not included. Of about 110,000 clones in the sample, roughly nine tenths are singletons; the top ten hold 15% to 20%. All patients experienced relapse after autologous stem cell transplantation, and brentuximab vedotin exposure was variable. Trimming took off 6 bases at V and 2 bases at J, with 14 bases between the two ends. CDR1 and CDR2 (germline): MNHEY, SVGAGI. The CDR3 is 14 amino acids. The input for sequencing was peripheral blood mononuclear cells (PBMCs), taken before the second cycle of nivolumab. The receptor was derived from a human donor with classical Hodgkin lymphoma. The chain carries TRBV6-5 and TRBJ2-7, with TRBD2 as a possible D gene (6 bases). The CDR3 loop is CASSPTGRTYEQYF. The CDR3 DNA sequence: TGTGCCAGCAGCCCCACGGGGAGGACCTACGAGCAGTACTTC.